This entry lists 11 T cell receptor beta chains sequenced from one sample in a study of cytomegalovirus exposure and HLA in healthy donors. Primers: 60 Vbeta forward and 13 Jbeta reverse. Sequencing was performed with immunoSEQ multiplex PCR; in TCRdb, only in-frame clones are kept and a portion is missing. The table has some 100,000 clones, about 76% seen once; the top ten hold 8.4%. Sequencing was done on a sample of PBMCs. These receptors were collected from a middle-aged man in good health and CMV-seronegative.

CDR3 amino acids: CASKGTSELTDTQYF. The CDR3 bases are TGCGCCAGCAAGGGGACTAGCGAATTGACAGATACGCAGTATTTT. V gene TRBV5-1 combines with J gene TRBJ2-3; 10 bases align to TRBD2. Looked up from germline, CDR1 is SGHRS and CDR2 is YFSETQ. Germline trimming cut 6 bases from V and 3 bases from J; bases unmatched to any gene: 7. CDR3 length: 15 amino acids.

The rearrangement joins TRBV5-1 to TRBJ1-2; no reliable D call. The CDR3 runs 13 residues. Trimming cost V 2 bases and J 3 bases, with 8 bases left between them. Germline lookup yields CDR1 SGHRS and CDR2 YFSETQ. DNA of the CDR3: TGCGCCAGCAGCTTTGACACCTACTATGGCTACACCTTC. Translation gives CASSFDTYYGYTF.

This sequence joins TRBV5-6 and TRBJ1-6, with 9 positions matching TRBD1. Germline V CDR1 and CDR2: SGHDT, YYEEEE. This CDR3 comprises 14 residues. The V gene end was trimmed by 6 bases and the J gene end by 4 bases; junction bases not matched to a gene: 2. The CDR3 coding sequence is TGTGCCAGCAAAGGGACAGGGTATAATTCACCCCTCCACTTT. This gives the protein CASKGTGYNSPLHF.

The chain has TRBV9 and TRBJ2-3; D remains unclear. The germline V and J ends were trimmed by 4 bases and 4 bases, with 13 bases remaining between them. The length of the CDR3 is 14 residues. Germline CDR1 SGDLS, CDR2 YYNGEE. The CDR3 region has the DNA TGTGCCAGCAGCCCCTTTGGGCCCGCAGATACGCAGTATTTT. This translates into CASSPFGPADTQYF.

The V gene is TRBV29-1, the J gene TRBJ2-5, with D perhaps matching TRBD1 (5 bases). The CDR3 is made up of 15 amino acids. V was cut by 5 bases and J by 2 bases, with 18 bases left in between. Germline values: CDR1 SQVTM, CDR2 ANQGSEA. This chain's CDR3 is CSVLGHPWGQETQYF. CDR3 DNA sequence: TGCAGCGTTCTTGGACACCCCTGGGGTCAAGAGACCCAGTACTTC.

The J gene is TRBJ2-3, the V gene TRBV11-2; TRBD1 is a possible D gene (5 bases). The ends were cut back, 0 bases at V and 0 bases at J, with 10 bases in the middle. This CDR3 is 16 amino acids long. Germline CDR1 and CDR2: SGHAT and FQNNGV. The CDR3: CASSLETGASTDTQYF. For the CDR3, the DNA is TGTGCCAGCAGCTTAGAAACTGGGGCCAGCACAGATACGCAGTATTTT.

Only one count was recorded for this clone. J is TRBJ2-7 and V is TRBV18, with D possibly matching TRBD2 (5 bases). V shed 2 bases and J shed 3 bases, with 14 bases lying between them. From germline, CDR1 is KGHSH and CDR2 LQKENI. The CDR3 sequence is 15 residues long. DNA for the CDR3: TGTGCCAGCTCACCAGGCGAAACGGGAAGCTACGAGCAGTACTTC. Its protein product is CASSPGETGSYEQYF.

The V call is TRBV9, the J call TRBJ2-5; possible D gene TRBD1, 6 bases. Germline V CDR1 and CDR2: SGDLS, YYNGEE. The CDR3 loop spans 11 amino acids. Deletions cut 3 bases from V and 7 bases from J, with 7 bases between. CDR3 residues: CASSGGGTQYF. CDR3 DNA sequence: TGTGCCAGCAGCGGAGGGGGGACCCAGTACTTC.

This clone showed up just once. V usage is TRBV25-1 and J usage is TRBJ1-2, with D perhaps matching TRBD1 (5 bases). The V end was cut by 3 bases, the J end by 7 bases, with 15 bases between. This CDR3 contains 14 residues. Germline V CDR1 and CDR2: MGHDK, SYGVNS. In DNA, the CDR3 is TGTGCCAGCAGTGATCAGGGTAATATACGTGGCTACACCTTC. Translated, it gives CASSDQGNIRGYTF.

V gene TRBV11-3 combines with J gene TRBJ2-1; 8 bases match TRBD2. J was trimmed by 5 bases and V by 4 bases; bases with no gene match: 4. CDR3 length equals 14 residues. CDR1 is SGHNT and CDR2 is YENEEA in the germline V gene. Here the CDR3 DNA reads TGTGCCAGCAGCTCGGGGGGGGCGGACAATGAGCAGTTCTTC. It yields the protein CASSSGGADNEQFF.

The chain couples TRBV5-5 to TRBJ2-3, with TRBD2 identical over 13 bases. J gave up 8 bases and V 0 bases, and 12 bases lay outside the gene matches. The CDR3 consists of 18 residues. Germline CDR1 is SGHKS and CDR2 is YYEKEE (reference sequence). CDR3: CASSLEGLAGAQHATQYF. CDR3 in DNA: TGTGCCAGCAGCTTGGAAGGACTAGCGGGGGCCCAACACGCTACGCAGTATTTT.